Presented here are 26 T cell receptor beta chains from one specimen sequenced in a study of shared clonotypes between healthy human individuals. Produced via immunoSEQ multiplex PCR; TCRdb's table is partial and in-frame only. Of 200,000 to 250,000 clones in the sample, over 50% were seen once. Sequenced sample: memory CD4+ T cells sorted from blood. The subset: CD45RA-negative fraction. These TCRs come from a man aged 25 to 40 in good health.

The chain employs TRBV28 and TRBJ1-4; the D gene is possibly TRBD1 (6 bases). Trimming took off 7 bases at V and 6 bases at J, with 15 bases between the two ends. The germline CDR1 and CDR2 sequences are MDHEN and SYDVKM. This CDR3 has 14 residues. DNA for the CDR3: TGTGCCAGCACCCCCCCACAGGGTTATGAAAAACTGTTTTTT. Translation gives CASTPPQGYEKLFF. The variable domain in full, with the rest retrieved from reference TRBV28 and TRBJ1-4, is DVKVTQSSRYLVKRTGEKVFLECVQDMDHENMFWYRQDPGLGLRLIYFSYDVKMKEKGDIPEGYSVSREKKERFSLILESASTNQTSMYLCASTPPQGYEKLFFGSGTQLSVL.

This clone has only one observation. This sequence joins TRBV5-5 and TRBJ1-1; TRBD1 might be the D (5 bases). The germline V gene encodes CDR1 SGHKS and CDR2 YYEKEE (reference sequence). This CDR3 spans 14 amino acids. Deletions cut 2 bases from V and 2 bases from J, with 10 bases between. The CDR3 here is CASSFWGRNTEAFF. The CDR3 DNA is TGTGCCAGCAGCTTCTGGGGGAGAAACACTGAAGCTTTCTTT.

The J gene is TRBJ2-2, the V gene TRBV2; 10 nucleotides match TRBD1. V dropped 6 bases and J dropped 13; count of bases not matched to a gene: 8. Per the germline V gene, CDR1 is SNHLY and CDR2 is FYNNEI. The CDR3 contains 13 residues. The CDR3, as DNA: TGTGCCAGCAGGACAGGGGGCCCCACTTGGCTGTTTTTT. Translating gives CASRTGGPTWLFF.

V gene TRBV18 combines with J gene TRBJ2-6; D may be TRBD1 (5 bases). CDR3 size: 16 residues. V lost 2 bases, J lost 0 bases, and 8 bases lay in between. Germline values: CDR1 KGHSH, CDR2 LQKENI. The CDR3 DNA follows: TGTGCCAGCTCACCAAAGACAGCCTCTGGGGCCAACGTCCTGACTTTC. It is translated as CASSPKTASGANVLTF.

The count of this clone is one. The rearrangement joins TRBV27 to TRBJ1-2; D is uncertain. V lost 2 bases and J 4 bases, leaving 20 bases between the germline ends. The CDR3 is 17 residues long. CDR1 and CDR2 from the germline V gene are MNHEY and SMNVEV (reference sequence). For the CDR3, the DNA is TGTGCCAGCAGTTTAAGAATCGACGCAGGTGGGAGCTATGGCTACACCTTC. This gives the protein CASSLRIDAGGSYGYTF.

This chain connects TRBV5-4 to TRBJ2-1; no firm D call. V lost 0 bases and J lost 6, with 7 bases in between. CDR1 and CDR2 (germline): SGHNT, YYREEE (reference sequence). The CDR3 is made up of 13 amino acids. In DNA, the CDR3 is TGTGCCAGCAGCTTGGATTGGGGCAATGAGCAGTTCTTC. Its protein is CASSLDWGNEQFF.

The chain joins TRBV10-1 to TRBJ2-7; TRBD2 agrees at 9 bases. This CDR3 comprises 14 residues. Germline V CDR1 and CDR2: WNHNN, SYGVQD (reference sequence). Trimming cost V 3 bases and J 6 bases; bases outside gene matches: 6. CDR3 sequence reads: CASSDPGLASEQYF. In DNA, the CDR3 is TGCGCCAGCAGTGACCCGGGACTAGCTAGCGAGCAGTACTTC.

The CDR3 reads CASSPSVWDTQYF. CDR3 in DNA: TGCGCCAGCAGCCCGTCGGTGTGGGATACGCAGTATTTT. The rearrangement links TRBV4-3 to TRBJ2-3; D remains ambiguous. The CDR3 runs to 13 residues. V was pared by 4 bases and J by 6 bases, with 11 bases between. CDR1 is LGHNA, CDR2 YSLEER, per germline.

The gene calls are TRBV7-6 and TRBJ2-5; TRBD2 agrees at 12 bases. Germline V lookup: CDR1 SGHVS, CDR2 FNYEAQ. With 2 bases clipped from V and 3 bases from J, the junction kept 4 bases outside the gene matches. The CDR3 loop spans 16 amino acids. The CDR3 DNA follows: TGTGCCAGCAGCTTAAGACTAGCGGGAGACGAAGAGACCCAGTACTTC. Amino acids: CASSLRLAGDEETQYF. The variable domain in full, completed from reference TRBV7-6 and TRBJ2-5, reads GAGVSQSPRYKVTKRGQDVALRCDPISGHVSLYWYRQALGQGPEFLTYFNYEAQQDKSGLPNDRFSAERPEGSISTLTIQRTEQRDSAMYRCASSLRLAGDEETQYFGPGTRLLVL.

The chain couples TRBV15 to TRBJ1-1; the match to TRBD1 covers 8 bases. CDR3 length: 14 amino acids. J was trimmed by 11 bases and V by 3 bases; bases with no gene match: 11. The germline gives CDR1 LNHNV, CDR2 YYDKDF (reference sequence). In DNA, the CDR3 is TGTGCCACCAGCAGGGACAGGGATGGTGGATCCGCTTTCTTT. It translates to CATSRDRDGGSAFF.

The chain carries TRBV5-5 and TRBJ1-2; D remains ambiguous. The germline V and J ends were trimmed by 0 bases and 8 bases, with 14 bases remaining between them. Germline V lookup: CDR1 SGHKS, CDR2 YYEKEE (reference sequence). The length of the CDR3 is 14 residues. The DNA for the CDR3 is TGTGCCAGCAGCTTGGGGACCCCTGGGTCCGGCTACACCTTC. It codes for CASSLGTPGSGYTF. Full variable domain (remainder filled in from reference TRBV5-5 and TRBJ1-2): DAGVTQSPTHLIKTRGQQVTLRCSPISGHKSVSWYQQVLGQGPQFIFQYYEKEERGRGNFPDRFSARQFPNYSSELNVNALLLGDSALYLCASSLGTPGSGYTFGSGTRLTVV.

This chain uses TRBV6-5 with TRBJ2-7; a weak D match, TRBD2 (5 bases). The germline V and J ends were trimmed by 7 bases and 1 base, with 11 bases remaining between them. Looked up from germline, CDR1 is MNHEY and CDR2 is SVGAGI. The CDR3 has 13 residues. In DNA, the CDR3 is TGTGCCAGCAAAACAAGCGGATCCTACGAGCAGTACTTC. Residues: CASKTSGSYEQYF.

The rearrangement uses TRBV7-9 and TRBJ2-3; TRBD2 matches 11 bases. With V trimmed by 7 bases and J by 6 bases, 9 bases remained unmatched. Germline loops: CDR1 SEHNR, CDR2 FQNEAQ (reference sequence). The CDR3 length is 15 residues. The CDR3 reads CASTLRTSGFDTQYF. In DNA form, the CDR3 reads TGTGCCAGCACCCTGAGGACTAGCGGGTTCGATACGCAGTATTTT.

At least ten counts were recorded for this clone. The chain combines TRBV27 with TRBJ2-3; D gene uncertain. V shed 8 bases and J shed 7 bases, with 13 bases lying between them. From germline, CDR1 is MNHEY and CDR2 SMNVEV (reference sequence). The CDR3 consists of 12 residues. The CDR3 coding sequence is TGTGCCAGCTCTTCTACCTCGAATACGCAGTATTTT. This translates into CASSSTSNTQYF.

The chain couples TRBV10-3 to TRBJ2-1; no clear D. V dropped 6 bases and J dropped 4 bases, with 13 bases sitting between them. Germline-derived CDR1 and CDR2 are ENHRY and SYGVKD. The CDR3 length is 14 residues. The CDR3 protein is CAIRATEDYNEQFF. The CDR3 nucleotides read TGTGCCATCAGGGCAACAGAAGATTACAATGAGCAGTTCTTC.

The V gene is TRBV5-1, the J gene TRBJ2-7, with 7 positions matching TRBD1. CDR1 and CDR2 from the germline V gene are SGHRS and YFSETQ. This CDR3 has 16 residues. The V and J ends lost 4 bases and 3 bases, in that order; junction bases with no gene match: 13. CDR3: CASSLDWDSRNYEQYF. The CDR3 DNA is TGCGCCAGCAGCCTAGATTGGGACAGCCGCAACTACGAGCAGTACTTC.

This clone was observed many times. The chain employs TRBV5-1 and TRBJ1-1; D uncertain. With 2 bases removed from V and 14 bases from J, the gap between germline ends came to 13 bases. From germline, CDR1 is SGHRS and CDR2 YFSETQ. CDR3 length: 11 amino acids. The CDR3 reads CASSFGLRRFF. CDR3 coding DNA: TGCGCCAGCAGCTTTGGTCTTAGGCGGTTCTTT.

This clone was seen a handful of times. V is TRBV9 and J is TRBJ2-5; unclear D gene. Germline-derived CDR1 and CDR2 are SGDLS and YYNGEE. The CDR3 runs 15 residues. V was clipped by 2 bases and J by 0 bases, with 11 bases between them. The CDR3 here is CASSVGPNYQETQYF. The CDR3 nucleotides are TGTGCCAGCAGCGTTGGTCCGAACTACCAAGAGACCCAGTACTTC.

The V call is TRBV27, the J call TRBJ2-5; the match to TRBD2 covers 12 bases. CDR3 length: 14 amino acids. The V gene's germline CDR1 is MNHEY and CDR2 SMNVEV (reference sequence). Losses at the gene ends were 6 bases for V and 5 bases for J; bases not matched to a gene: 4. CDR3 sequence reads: CASRTSGSGETQYF. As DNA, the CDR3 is TGTGCCAGCAGGACTAGCGGGAGTGGCGAGACCCAGTACTTC.

The chain's CDR3 is CASRPGDLGQPQHF. CDR3 DNA sequence: TGTGCCAGCAGGCCCGGGGATTTGGGTCAGCCCCAGCATTTT. V and J are TRBV28 and TRBJ1-5; D uncertain. The CDR3 has 14 residues. Trimming cost V 6 bases and J 6 bases, with 15 bases left between them. The germline CDR1 and CDR2 sequences are MDHEN and SYDVKM.

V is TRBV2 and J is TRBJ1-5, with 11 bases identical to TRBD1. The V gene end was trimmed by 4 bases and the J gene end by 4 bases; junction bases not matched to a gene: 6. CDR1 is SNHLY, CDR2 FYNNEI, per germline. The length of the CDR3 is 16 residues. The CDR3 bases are TGTGCCAGCAGTGCCACCGGGACAGGGGGTAATCAGCCCCAGCATTTT. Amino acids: CASSATGTGGNQPQHF.

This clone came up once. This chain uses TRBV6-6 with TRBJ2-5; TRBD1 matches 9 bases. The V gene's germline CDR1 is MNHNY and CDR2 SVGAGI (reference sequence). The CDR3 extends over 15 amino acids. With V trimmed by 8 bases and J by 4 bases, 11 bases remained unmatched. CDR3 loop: CASASTQGARETQYF. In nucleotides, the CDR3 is TGTGCCAGCGCCTCAACACAGGGGGCGAGAGAGACCCAGTACTTC.

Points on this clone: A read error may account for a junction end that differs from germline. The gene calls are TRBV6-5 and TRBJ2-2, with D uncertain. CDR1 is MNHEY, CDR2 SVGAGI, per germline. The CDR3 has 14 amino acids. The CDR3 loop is CASSNTMNSGELFF. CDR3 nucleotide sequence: TGTGCCAGCAGCAACACGATGAACTCCGGGGAGCTGTTTTTT.

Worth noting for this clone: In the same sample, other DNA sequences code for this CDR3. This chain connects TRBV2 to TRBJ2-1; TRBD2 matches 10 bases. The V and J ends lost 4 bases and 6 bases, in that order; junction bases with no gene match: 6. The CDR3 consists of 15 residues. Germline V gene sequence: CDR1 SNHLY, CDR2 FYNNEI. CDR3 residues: CASSVPSGRGNEQFF. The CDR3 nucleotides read TGTGCCAGCAGTGTACCGAGCGGGAGGGGCAATGAGCAGTTCTTC. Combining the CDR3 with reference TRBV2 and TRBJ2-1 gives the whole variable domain EPEVTQTPSHQVTQMGQEVILRCVPISNHLYFYWYRQILGQKVEFLVSFYNNEISEKSEIFDDQFSVERPDGSNFTLKIRSTKLEDSAMYFCASSVPSGRGNEQFFGPGTRLTVL.

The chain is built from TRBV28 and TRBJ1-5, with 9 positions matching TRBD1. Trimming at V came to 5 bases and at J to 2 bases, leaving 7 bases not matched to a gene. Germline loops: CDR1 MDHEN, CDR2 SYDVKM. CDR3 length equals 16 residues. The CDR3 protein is CASSPGTGRGNQPQHF. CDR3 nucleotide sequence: TGTGCCAGCAGTCCCGGGACAGGGAGAGGCAATCAGCCCCAGCATTTT.

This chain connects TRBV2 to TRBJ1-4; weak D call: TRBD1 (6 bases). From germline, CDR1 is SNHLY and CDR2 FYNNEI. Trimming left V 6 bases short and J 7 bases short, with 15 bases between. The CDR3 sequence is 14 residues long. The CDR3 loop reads CASRGGELREKLFF. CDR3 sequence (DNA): TGTGCCAGCAGGGGGGGCGAACTCCGTGAAAAACTGTTTTTT.